This TCR beta chain appears in the sequencing data of a study of cytomegalovirus exposure and HLA in healthy donors. The PCR contained 60 Vbeta and 13 Jbeta primers. Assay used: immunoSEQ multiplex PCR; TCRdb lists only in-frame clones, some missing. The profile shows more than 150,000 clones, 65% to 80% of them singletons. In nominal health when sampled, donors likely had unrecorded immune exposures nonetheless. V was pared by 4 bases and J by 8 bases, with 15 bases of the junction left unmatched. The CDR3 loop spans 16 amino acids. The germline gives CDR1 MNHEY, CDR2 SVGAGI. The sequence came from a woman in her thirties in good health and CMV-seropositive. Sequences were obtained from PBMCs. The chain carries TRBV6-5 and TRBJ1-2, with 8 nucleotides matching TRBD1. CDR3 nucleotides: TGTGCCAGCAGTTCTTGGTCCGGCGACAGGGGAGAAGGCTACACCTTC. Amino acid sequence: CASSSWSGDRGEGYTF.